Sequencing of this T cell receptor beta chain was carried out in a study of regulatory T cells in long-lasting Graves disease. General study findings and limits: Blood alone, not thyroid tissue, was studied. Less diverse TCR repertoires were seen in persistent Graves' patients than in newly diagnosed ones.

CDR3-region Arm-PCR and iRepertoire HTBI primers produced the TCR beta libraries. Authors' methods: The study identified about 60 TRBV and about 13 TRBJ segments across samples. Each CDR3 protein gets one entry after TCRdb re-called the multiplex PCR reads with MiXCR. For this entry, the V and J calls and clone size follow TCRdb and not the study's own pipeline. The top ten hold roughly 50% of the sample, which has 250,000 to 300,000 distinct CDR3 sequences, 22% seen once. Germline V gene lookup returns CDR1 MNHEY and CDR2 SMNVEV (reference sequence). Trimming took 5 bases from V and 3 from J, leaving 10 bases between them. The CDR3 length is 13 residues. Stated time point: persistent/refractory GD, antithyroid drugs over 5 years with positive TRAb. Extracted RNA from PBMCs served as the source of the TCR library. Doctors identified Graves' disease using the American Thyroid Association guidelines.

This clonotype was seen at least ten times. Its cognate antigen is unknown. The TCR was taken from a female donor with Graves disease. V and J are TRBV27 and TRBJ1-1; D not certain. The sequenced sample was peripheral blood mononuclear cells (PBMCs), obtained when the disease was refractory, from a patient treated with antithyroid drugs. DNA of the CDR3: TGTGCCAGCAGTACCCTACGGGACACTGAAGCTTTCTTT. It encodes CASSTLRDTEAFF.